This entry lists 24 T cell receptor beta chains sequenced from one sample in a study of T-cell memory formation after mild COVID-19. TCRdb reprocessed the 5' RACE reads via MiXCR and lists one record per CDR3 protein. Of a few hundred thousand distinct CDR3 sequences listed, 20% to 25% are singletons. The sequencing input was PBMCs or a T cell subset sorted from them (not recorded which). These receptors were obtained from a man aged 18 to 30 who had mild COVID-19 (a few samples of this study predate the infection). Cell type and time point are not known.

This clonotype has more than one count but fewer than ten. The genes are TRBV7-9 and TRBJ2-7, with D perhaps TRBD1 or TRBD2 (6 bases each). Trimming stripped 4 bases from V and 6 bases from J, with 28 bases between. CDR3 size: 18 residues. Germline V lookup: CDR1 SEHNR, CDR2 FQNEAQ (reference sequence). DNA of the CDR3: TGTGCCAGCAGCTCGTTTCGGGCTGGGGGGCGCCCCGAATCCGAGCAGTACTTC. Translating it yields CASSSFRAGGRPESEQYF.

The table lists this clonotype with many counts. V and J are TRBV5-1 and TRBJ1-5; D ambiguous. Trimming removed 0 bases at V and 0 bases at J, with 7 bases between. The CDR3 is 15 amino acids. Germline V gene lookup returns CDR1 SGHRS and CDR2 YFSETQ. CDR3 region: CASSLAGGSNQPQHF. In DNA form, the CDR3 reads TGCGCCAGCAGCTTGGCTGGTGGTAGCAATCAGCCCCAGCATTTT.

The V call is TRBV24-1, the J call TRBJ2-3, with TRBD1 matching over 8 bases. The length of the CDR3 is 16 residues. J was trimmed by 4 bases and V by 4 bases; bases with no gene match: 9. Germline assignment: CDR1 KGHDR and CDR2 SFDVKD. The CDR3 nucleotides read TGTGCCACCAGTGACCCTCAGGGGGCCGGCGCAGATACGCAGTATTTT. It encodes CATSDPQGAGADTQYF.

This clonotype was seen a few times. This CDR3 reads CASSLDPTHGYTF. In nucleotides, the CDR3 is TGTGCCAGCAGCTTGGACCCGACCCATGGCTACACCTTC. The chain combines TRBV5-5 with TRBJ1-2; D call uncertain. This CDR3 has 13 amino acids. V was pared by 0 bases and J by 6 bases, with 9 bases between. Germline CDR1 SGHKS, CDR2 YYEKEE (reference sequence). The full variable domain, with the rest looked up from reference TRBV5-5 and TRBJ1-2, is DAGVTQSPTHLIKTRGQQVTLRCSPISGHKSVSWYQQVLGQGPQFIFQYYEKEERGRGNFPDRFSARQFPNYSSELNVNALLLGDSALYLCASSLDPTHGYTFGSGTRLTVV.

The table lists this clonotype with a few counts. CDR3 residues: CASSFGIPDTQYF. CDR3 coding DNA: TGCGCCAGCAGCTTTGGAATCCCAGATACGCAGTATTTT. This chain joins TRBV5-1 and TRBJ2-3, with unresolved D. There are 13 residues in the CDR3. Trimming shortened V by 2 bases and J by 4 bases, and 8 bases separated the two germline ends. CDR1 is SGHRS and CDR2 is YFSETQ in the germline V gene. Full variable domain (missing parts from reference TRBV5-1 and TRBJ2-3): KAGVTQTPRYLIKTRGQQVTLSCSPISGHRSVSWYQQTPGQGLQFLFEYFSETQRNKGNFPGRFSGRQFSNSRSEMNVSTLELGDSALYLCASSFGIPDTQYFGPGTRLTVL.

The V and J genes are TRBV20-1 and TRBJ1-5, with D unclear. The CDR3 totals 9 residues. Germline lookup yields CDR1 DFQATT and CDR2 SNEGSKA (reference sequence). Trimming shortened V by 5 bases and J by 6 bases, and 2 bases separated the two germline ends. The CDR3 bases are TGCAGTGCTTTTCAGCCCCAGCATTTT. Translation: CSAFQPQHF.

This clonotype appeared a few times. The chain recombines TRBV24-1 with TRBJ2-3, with 7 bases lining up with TRBD1. The CDR3 runs to 14 residues. The V gene's germline CDR1 is KGHDR and CDR2 SFDVKD. Trimming took 4 bases from V and 4 from J; bases not matched to a gene: 4. CDR3 in amino acids: CATSEEGASDTQYF. CDR3 nucleotides: TGTGCCACCAGTGAAGAGGGGGCATCAGATACGCAGTATTTT.

This chain joins TRBV4-3 and TRBJ2-1; D is possibly TRBD1 (5 bases). Trimming took off 4 bases at V and 4 bases at J, with 11 bases between the two ends. This CDR3 comprises 14 residues. From germline, CDR1 is LGHNA and CDR2 YSLEER. The CDR3 region has the DNA TGCGCCAGCAGCCCCTTACAGGATTACAATGAGCAGTTCTTC. Amino acids: CASSPLQDYNEQFF.

This clonotype showed up many times. The chain's CDR3 is CSAGRQSFYGYTF. For the CDR3, the DNA is TGCAGTGCTGGGAGACAGTCCTTCTATGGCTACACCTTC. This rearrangement joins TRBV20-1 to TRBJ1-2, with D possibly TRBD1 on 5 matching bases. CDR3 length: 13 amino acids. Trimming removed 5 bases from V and 4 bases from J, with 14 bases in between. Germline V gene sequence: CDR1 DFQATT, CDR2 SNEGSKA (reference sequence).

The CDR3 here is CASSIRGADEQFF. CDR3 nucleotides: TGTGCCAGTAGTATACGGGGGGCGGATGAGCAGTTCTTC. The chain has TRBV19 and TRBJ2-1, with D possibly TRBD2 on 7 matching bases. Between the trimmed V and J ends, which lost 2 bases and 8 bases, there was a span of 10 bases. Germline CDR1 is LNHDA and CDR2 is SQIVND (reference sequence). The CDR3 length is 13 residues. Based on the CDR3 plus reference TRBV19 and TRBJ2-1, the full variable domain is DGGITQSPKYLFRKEGQNVTLSCEQNLNHDAMYWYRQDPGQGLRLIYYSQIVNDFQKGDIAEGYSVSREKKESFPLTVTSAQKNPTAFYLCASSIRGADEQFFGPGTRLTVL.

The J gene is TRBJ2-4, the V gene TRBV20-1; 13 bases line up with TRBD2. The CDR3 runs 17 residues. V lost 5 bases to trimming and J lost 0 bases; unmatched junction nucleotides: 7. Germline CDR1 and CDR2: DFQATT and SNEGSKA (reference sequence). CDR3 sequence: CSAFRLAGGLAKNIQYF. The CDR3 DNA reads TGCAGTGCTTTTCGACTAGCGGGGGGCCTAGCCAAAAACATTCAGTACTTC.

The CDR3 bases are TGTGCCAGCAGCCGCGGGTATCAAAACATTCAGTACTTC. Translation: CASSRGYQNIQYF. The genes are TRBV5-5 and TRBJ2-4, with D maybe TRBD2 (5 bases). The V and J ends lost 4 bases and 5 bases respectively, with 10 bases between them. Germline CDR1 and CDR2: SGHKS and YYEKEE (reference sequence). The CDR3 covers 13 residues. Filled out from reference TRBV5-5 and TRBJ2-4, the complete variable domain reads DAGVTQSPTHLIKTRGQQVTLRCSPISGHKSVSWYQQVLGQGPQFIFQYYEKEERGRGNFPDRFSARQFPNYSSELNVNALLLGDSALYLCASSRGYQNIQYFGAGTRLSVL.

The V gene is TRBV27, the J gene TRBJ2-5; D unclear. Per germline, CDR1 MNHEY and CDR2 SMNVEV (reference sequence). The CDR3 length is 13 residues. V lost 5 bases and J lost 2, with 9 bases in between. The CDR3 nucleotides read TGTGCCAGCAGTCCGGTAGCACAAGAGACCCAGTACTTC. Translation gives CASSPVAQETQYF.

This clonotype has more than one count but fewer than ten. The chain combines TRBV5-1 with TRBJ1-2; D call uncertain. Germline V lookup: CDR1 SGHRS, CDR2 YFSETQ. This CDR3 has 13 amino acids. With 1 base removed from V and 4 bases from J, the gap between germline ends came to 8 bases. CDR3 in DNA: TGCGCCAGCAGCTTGCTTTCCGGCTATGGCTACACCTTC. It is translated as CASSLLSGYGYTF.

This clonotype has only one observation. This rearrangement joins TRBV5-1 to TRBJ2-5, with TRBD2 matching over 10 bases. J was trimmed by 3 bases and V by 4 bases; bases with no gene match: 6. The CDR3 is made up of 15 amino acids. Germline values: CDR1 SGHRS, CDR2 YFSETQ. CDR3 nucleotide sequence: TGCGCCAGCAGCCCTCTAGCGGGGGTAAAAGAGACCCAGTACTTC. Its protein is CASSPLAGVKETQYF. Based on the CDR3 plus reference TRBV5-1 and TRBJ2-5, the full variable domain is KAGVTQTPRYLIKTRGQQVTLSCSPISGHRSVSWYQQTPGQGLQFLFEYFSETQRNKGNFPGRFSGRQFSNSRSEMNVSTLELGDSALYLCASSPLAGVKETQYFGPGTRLLVL.

The chain employs TRBV5-1 and TRBJ1-1; weak D call: TRBD1 (6 bases). V dropped 3 bases and J dropped 3 bases, with 9 bases sitting between them. The CDR3 is made up of 13 amino acids. The germline V gene encodes CDR1 SGHRS and CDR2 YFSETQ. The CDR3 DNA is TGCGCCAGCAGCTGGACAGAGGACACTGAAGCTTTCTTT. Encoded protein: CASSWTEDTEAFF. The entire variable domain, with the rest obtained from reference TRBV5-1 and TRBJ1-1, is as follows: KAGVTQTPRYLIKTRGQQVTLSCSPISGHRSVSWYQQTPGQGLQFLFEYFSETQRNKGNFPGRFSGRQFSNSRSEMNVSTLELGDSALYLCASSWTEDTEAFFGQGTRLTVV.

This clonotype was detected a few times. This rearrangement joins TRBV7-9 to TRBJ1-6; D unresolved. Trimming removed 3 bases at V and 6 bases at J, with 9 bases between. The CDR3 consists of 14 residues. The germline gives CDR1 SEHNR, CDR2 FQNEAQ (reference sequence). CDR3 in amino acids: CASSFGQSNSPLHF. CDR3 bases: TGTGCCAGCAGCTTTGGCCAGAGTAATTCACCCCTCCACTTT.

The J gene is TRBJ1-4, the V gene TRBV4-3; perhaps TRBD1 as D (6 bases). Trimming shortened V by 4 bases and J by 7 bases, and 16 bases separated the two germline ends. CDR1 is LGHNA and CDR2 is YSLEER in the germline V gene. The CDR3 length is 15 residues. CDR3 DNA: TGCGCCAGCAGCCGTTCCTCAGGGGCGCGTGAAAAACTGTTTTTT. This translates into CASSRSSGAREKLFF.

The rearrangement joins TRBV10-3 to TRBJ1-2; 7 bases map to TRBD1. This CDR3 has 17 residues. Trimming cost V 0 bases and J 4 bases; bases outside gene matches: 11. Per germline, CDR1 ENHRY and CDR2 SYGVKD. The CDR3 loop reads CAISESTGPLLGYGYTF. DNA of the CDR3: TGTGCCATCAGTGAGTCGACAGGGCCCCTGCTAGGCTATGGCTACACCTTC.

This clonotype was seen a handful of times. The chain carries TRBV6-5 and TRBJ2-7; D might be TRBD2 (6 bases). Germline CDR1 reads MNHEY; CDR2 reads SVGAGI. V lost 0 bases and J lost 4, with 16 bases in between. The CDR3 length is 16 residues. The CDR3 spells CASSYSGGSLGYEQYF. CDR3 nucleotides: TGTGCCAGCAGTTACTCGGGGGGTTCTTTAGGGTACGAGCAGTACTTC.

This sequence joins TRBV4-3 and TRBJ1-1, with a tentative D call TRBD1 (5 bases). Germline lookup yields CDR1 LGHNA and CDR2 YSLEER. The CDR3 loop spans 17 amino acids. The germline V and J ends were trimmed by 0 bases and 3 bases, with 17 bases remaining between them. The CDR3 spells CASSQDLGGVSYTEAFF. CDR3 DNA sequence: TGCGCCAGCAGCCAAGATCTTGGGGGTGTATCGTACACTGAAGCTTTCTTT.

The DNA of the CDR3 is TGTGCCAGCAGCTCCCGGGCGGGGGCCAACGTCCTGACTTTC. Amino acids: CASSSRAGANVLTF. V and J are TRBV7-9 and TRBJ2-6, with D unresolved. CDR1 is SEHNR, CDR2 FQNEAQ, per germline (reference sequence). The length of the CDR3 is 14 residues. V dropped 4 bases and J dropped 4 bases, with 8 bases sitting between them.

In its sample, this clonotype was seen a few times. The genes are TRBV6-2 or TRBV6-3 and TRBJ2-2; D gene uncertain. From germline, CDR1 is MNHEY and CDR2 SVGEGT. The CDR3 loop spans 16 amino acids. With 3 bases removed from V and 0 bases from J, the gap between germline ends came to 11 bases. This chain's CDR3 is CASSYYRHSNTGELFF. In DNA form, the CDR3 reads TGTGCCAGCAGTTATTATCGTCACTCGAACACCGGGGAGCTGTTTTTT.

This chain links TRBV27 with TRBJ2-7; no firm D call. CDR1 is MNHEY and CDR2 is SMNVEV in the germline V gene (reference sequence). CDR3 length: 14 amino acids. Between the trimmed V and J ends, which lost 2 bases and 2 bases, there was a span of 10 bases. The CDR3 sequence is CASSLGSVPYEQYF. DNA of the CDR3: TGTGCCAGCAGTTTAGGTTCTGTCCCCTACGAGCAGTACTTC.